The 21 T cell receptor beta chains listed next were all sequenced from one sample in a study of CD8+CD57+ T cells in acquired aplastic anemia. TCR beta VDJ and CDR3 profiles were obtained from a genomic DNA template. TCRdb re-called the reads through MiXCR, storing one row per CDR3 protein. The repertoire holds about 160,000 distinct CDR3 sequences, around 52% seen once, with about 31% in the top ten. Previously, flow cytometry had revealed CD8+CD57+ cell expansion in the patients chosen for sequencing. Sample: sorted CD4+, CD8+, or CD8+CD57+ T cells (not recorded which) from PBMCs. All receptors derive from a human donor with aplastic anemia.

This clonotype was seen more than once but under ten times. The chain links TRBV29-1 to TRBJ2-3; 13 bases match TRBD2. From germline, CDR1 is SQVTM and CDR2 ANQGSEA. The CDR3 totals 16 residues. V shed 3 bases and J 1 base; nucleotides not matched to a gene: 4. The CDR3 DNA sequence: TGCAGCGTTGATTGGACTAGCGGGGGCCGCACAGATACGCAGTATTTT. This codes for CSVDWTSGGRTDTQYF.

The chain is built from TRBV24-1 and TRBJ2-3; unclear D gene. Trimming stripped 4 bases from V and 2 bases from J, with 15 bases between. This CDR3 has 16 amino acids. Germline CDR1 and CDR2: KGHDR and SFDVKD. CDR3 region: CATSEAGATDTDTQYF. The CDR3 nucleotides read TGTGCCACCAGTGAGGCAGGAGCCACCGACACAGATACGCAGTATTTT.

The CDR3 loop reads CASSMGLVNYEQFF. CDR3 sequence (DNA): TGTGCCAGTAGTATGGGACTAGTTAACTATGAGCAGTTCTTC. The J gene is TRBJ2-1, the V gene TRBV19, with 8 positions matching TRBD2. CDR3 length: 14 residues. CDR1 and CDR2 from the germline V gene are LNHDA and SQIVND (reference sequence). The ends lost 3 bases at V and 8 bases at J; junction bases unmatched: 6.

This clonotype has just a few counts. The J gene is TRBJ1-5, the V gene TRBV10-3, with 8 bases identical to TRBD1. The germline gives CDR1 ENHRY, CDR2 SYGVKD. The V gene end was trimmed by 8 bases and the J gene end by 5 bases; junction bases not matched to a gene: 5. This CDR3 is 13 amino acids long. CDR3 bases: TGTGCCATCGGGGACAGGTGGGATCAGCCCCAGCATTTT. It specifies CAIGDRWDQPQHF.

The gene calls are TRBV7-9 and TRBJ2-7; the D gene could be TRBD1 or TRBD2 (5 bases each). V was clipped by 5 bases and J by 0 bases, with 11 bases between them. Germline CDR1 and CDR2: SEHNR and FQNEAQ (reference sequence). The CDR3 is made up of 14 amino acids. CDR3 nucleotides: TGTGCCAGCAGCCTCCGGGACGTCTCCTACGAGCAGTACTTC. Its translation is CASSLRDVSYEQYF.

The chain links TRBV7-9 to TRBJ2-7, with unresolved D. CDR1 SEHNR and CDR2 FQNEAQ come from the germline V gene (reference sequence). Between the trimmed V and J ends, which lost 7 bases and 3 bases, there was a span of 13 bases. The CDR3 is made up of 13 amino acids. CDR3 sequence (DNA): TGTGCCAGCAACCCGGGCCCCAACTACGAGCAGTACTTC. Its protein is CASNPGPNYEQYF.

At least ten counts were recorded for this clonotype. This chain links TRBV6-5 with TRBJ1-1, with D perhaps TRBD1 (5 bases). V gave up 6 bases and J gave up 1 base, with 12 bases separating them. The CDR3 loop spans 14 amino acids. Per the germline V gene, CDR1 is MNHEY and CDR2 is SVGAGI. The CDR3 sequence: CASSPGTGNTEAFF. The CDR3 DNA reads TGTGCCAGCAGCCCCGGGACGGGGAACACTGAAGCTTTCTTT.

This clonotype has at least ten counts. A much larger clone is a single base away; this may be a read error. DNA for the CDR3: TGTGCCAGCAGCCACAGGGGGGATGGCTACACCTTC. Its translation is CASSHRGDGYTF. The V call is TRBV6-2 or TRBV6-3, the J call TRBJ1-2; TRBD1 matches 8 bases. Trimming took 6 bases from V and 6 from J; bases not matched to a gene: 3. Per the germline V gene, CDR1 is MNHEY and CDR2 is SVGEGT. This CDR3 has 12 residues.

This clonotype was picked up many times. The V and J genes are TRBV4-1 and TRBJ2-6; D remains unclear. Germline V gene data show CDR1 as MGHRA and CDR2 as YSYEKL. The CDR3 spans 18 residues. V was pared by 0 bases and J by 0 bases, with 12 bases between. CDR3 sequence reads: CASSQEWGTLSGANVLTF. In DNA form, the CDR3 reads TGCGCCAGCAGCCAAGAATGGGGTACCCTCTCTGGGGCCAACGTCCTGACTTTC.

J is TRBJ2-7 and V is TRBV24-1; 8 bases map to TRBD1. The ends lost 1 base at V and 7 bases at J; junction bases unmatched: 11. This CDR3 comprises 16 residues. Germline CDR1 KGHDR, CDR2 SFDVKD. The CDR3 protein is CATSDFTGTGGGEQYF. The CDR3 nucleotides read TGTGCCACCAGTGATTTTACCGGGACAGGAGGCGGGGAGCAGTACTTC.

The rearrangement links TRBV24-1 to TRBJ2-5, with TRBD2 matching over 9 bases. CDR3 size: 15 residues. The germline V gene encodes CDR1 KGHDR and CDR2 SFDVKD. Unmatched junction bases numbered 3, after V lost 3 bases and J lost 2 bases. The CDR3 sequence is CATSDRLAGQETQYF. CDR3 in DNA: TGTGCCACCAGTGATCGCCTAGCGGGACAAGAGACCCAGTACTTC.

The CDR3 region has the DNA TGTGCCAGCAGAGTATCGGGCACTAGGGGGTCCGGCTACACCTTC. Its protein product is CASRVSGTRGSGYTF. This sequence joins TRBV28 and TRBJ1-2; possibly TRBD1 for D (6 bases). Trimming took 6 bases from V and 8 from J, leaving 22 bases between them. The CDR3 is 15 amino acids. Germline V gene sequence: CDR1 MDHEN, CDR2 SYDVKM.

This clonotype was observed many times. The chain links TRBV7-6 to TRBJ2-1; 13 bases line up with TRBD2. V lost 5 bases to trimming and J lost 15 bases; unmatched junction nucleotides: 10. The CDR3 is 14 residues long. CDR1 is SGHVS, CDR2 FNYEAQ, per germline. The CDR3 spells CASSVTSGRALTFF. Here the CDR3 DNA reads TGTGCCAGCAGCGTTACTAGCGGGAGGGCTCTGACGTTCTTC.

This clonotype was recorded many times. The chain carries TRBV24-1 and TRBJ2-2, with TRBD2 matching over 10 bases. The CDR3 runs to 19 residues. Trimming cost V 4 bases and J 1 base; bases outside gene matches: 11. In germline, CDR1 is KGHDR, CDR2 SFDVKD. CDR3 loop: CATSELAGRGELNTGELFF. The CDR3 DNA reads TGTGCCACCAGTGAACTAGCGGGGAGAGGTGAATTGAACACCGGGGAGCTGTTTTTT.

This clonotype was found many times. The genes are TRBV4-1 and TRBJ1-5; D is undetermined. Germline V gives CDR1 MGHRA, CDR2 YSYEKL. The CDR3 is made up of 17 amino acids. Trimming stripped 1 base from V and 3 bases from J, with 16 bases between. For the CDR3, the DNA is TGCGCCAGCAGCCAAGGATCTACGGTCAGGAACAATCAGCCCCAGCATTTT. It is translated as CASSQGSTVRNNQPQHF.

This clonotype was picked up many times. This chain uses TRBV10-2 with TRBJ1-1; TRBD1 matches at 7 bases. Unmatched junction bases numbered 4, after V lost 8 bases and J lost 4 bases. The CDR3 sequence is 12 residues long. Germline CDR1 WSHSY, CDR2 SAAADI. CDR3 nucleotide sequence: TGCGCCAGCGTAGGGACAGCCACTGAAGCTTTCTTT. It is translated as CASVGTATEAFF.

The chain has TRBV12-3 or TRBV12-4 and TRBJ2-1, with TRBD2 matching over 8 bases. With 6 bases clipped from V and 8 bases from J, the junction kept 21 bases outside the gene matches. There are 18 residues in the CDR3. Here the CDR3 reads CASRRTSSQEQVNDEQFF. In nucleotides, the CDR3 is TGTGCCAGCAGAAGGACTAGCAGCCAAGAACAGGTGAACGATGAGCAGTTCTTC.

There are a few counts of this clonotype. The CDR3 here is CATGQGALTRETQYF. The CDR3 nucleotides read TGTGCCACGGGACAGGGGGCGTTGACCCGAGAGACCCAGTACTTC. V gene TRBV6-1 combines with J gene TRBJ2-5, with 12 bases matching TRBD1. The CDR3 has 15 amino acids. Per germline, CDR1 MNHNS and CDR2 SASEGT. V dropped 10 bases and J dropped 4; count of bases not matched to a gene: 10.

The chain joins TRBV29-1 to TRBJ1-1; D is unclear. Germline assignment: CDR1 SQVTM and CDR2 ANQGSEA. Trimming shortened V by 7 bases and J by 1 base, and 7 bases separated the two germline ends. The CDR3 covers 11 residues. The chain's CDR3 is CSGNENTEAFF. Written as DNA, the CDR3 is TGCAGCGGAAATGAGAACACTGAAGCTTTCTTT.

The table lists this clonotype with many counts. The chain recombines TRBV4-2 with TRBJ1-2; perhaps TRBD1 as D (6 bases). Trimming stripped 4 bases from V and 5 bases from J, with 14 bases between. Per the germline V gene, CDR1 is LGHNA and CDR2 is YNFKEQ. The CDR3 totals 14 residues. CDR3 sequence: CASSPQGRAYGYTF. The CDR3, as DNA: TGTGCCAGCAGCCCACAGGGACGGGCGTATGGCTACACCTTC.

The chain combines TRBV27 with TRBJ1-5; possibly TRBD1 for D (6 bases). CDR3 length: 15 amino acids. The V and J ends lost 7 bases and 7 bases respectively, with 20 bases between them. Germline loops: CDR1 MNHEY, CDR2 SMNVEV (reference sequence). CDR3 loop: CASKLGWGPGQPQHF. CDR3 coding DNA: TGTGCCAGCAAACTAGGTTGGGGGCCCGGACAGCCCCAGCATTTT.